The clone carrying this T cell receptor beta chain came up a few times. The sample belongs to a study of CD8 T cells in Susac syndrome. V lost 8 bases, J lost 1 base, and 8 bases lay in between. The CDR3 has 11 amino acids. CDR1 is DFQATT, CDR2 SNEGSKA, per germline (reference sequence). Sequencing of TCR beta, carried out with a high-throughput approach, was applied to CD8+ and CD4+ T cells from the blood. It was negative isolation that provided the CD8+ and CD4+ T cells, whereas TEMRA cells were enriched by FACS. Reverse transcription used roughly 0.45 to 1 ug RNA and random hexamers. TCR beta CDR3 was amplified by immunoSEQ covering 54 Vbeta and 13 Jbeta. TCRdb ran MiXCR on the immunoSEQ multiplex PCR reads and lists one entry per CDR3 protein. The sample has approximately 200,000 distinct CDR3 sequences, approximately 95% seen once; the top ten hold about 0.08%.

Sequencing was done on a sample of CD4+ T cells from PBMCs. This chain links TRBV20-1 with TRBJ1-1; D is undetermined. This receptor was taken from a human donor with multiple sclerosis. CDR3: CSPGRNTEAFF. CDR3 in DNA: TGCAGTCCTGGGCGGAACACTGAAGCTTTCTTT.